Sequencing of this T cell receptor beta chain was carried out in a study of blood T cells in healthy people across ages. Study-wide results and limits: The long-lived group displayed more naive CD4+ cells, plus higher diversity, than the aged donors did.

Trimming cost V 5 bases and J 6 bases; bases outside gene matches: 9. The CDR3 length is 15 residues. Per the germline V gene, CDR1 is MNHEY and CDR2 is SVGAGI. In the case of this clonotype: The antigen remains unidentified.

A sample-barcoded 5' primer and a J-beta primer mix were used in a second PCR of roughly 6 to 11 cycles. TCRdb analysed the 5' RACE reads with MiXCR anew, one entry per CDR3 protein. The table lists 800,000 to 950,000 distinct CDR3 sequences, around 49% of them singletons, with over 10% in the top ten. J is TRBJ2-1 and V is TRBV6-5; 8 nucleotides agree with TRBD1. This TCR came from a man aged 25 to 40 in good health. Source material: blood. CDR3 protein: CASSRGGQGSNEQFF. CDR3 coding DNA: TGTGCCAGCAGTAGAGGAGGACAGGGAAGCAATGAGCAGTTCTTC.